Below, 26 T cell receptor beta chains from the same sample are listed, as sequenced in a study of shared T cell receptors in the human thymus. Some clones are missing from TCRdb's copy, which holds only in-frame ones; the method was immunoSEQ multiplex PCR. The sample consists of roughly 560,000 clones, 75% to 85% of them appearing once. The same data also contributed to another study, on human thymus T cells.

Sequenced sample: thymocytes. All receptors come from a boy under two years old with a congenital heart defect.

This clone was detected only a few times. The chain couples TRBV28 to TRBJ2-5; the match to TRBD1 covers 8 bases. V gave up 6 bases and J gave up 4 bases; unmatched junction bases: 4. The CDR3 has 13 amino acids. Germline CDR1 is MDHEN and CDR2 is SYDVKM. The CDR3, as DNA: TGTGCCAGCAGGACTGACAGGGGAGAGACCCAGTACTTC. Translated: CASRTDRGETQYF. The variable domain in full, completed from reference TRBV28 and TRBJ2-5, reads DVKVTQSSRYLVKRTGEKVFLECVQDMDHENMFWYRQDPGLGLRLIYFSYDVKMKEKGDIPEGYSVSREKKERFSLILESASTNQTSMYLCASRTDRGETQYFGPGTRLLVL.

About this clone itself: This same CDR3 is encoded by further DNA sequences in the sample. The rearrangement uses TRBV15 and TRBJ2-7; perhaps TRBD2 as D (5 bases). Germline-derived CDR1 and CDR2 are LNHNV and YYDKDF (reference sequence). Deletions cut 3 bases from V and 1 base from J, with 7 bases between. This CDR3 spans 13 amino acids. CDR3 nucleotide sequence: TGTGCCACCAGCAGGGACTTTTCCTACGAGCAGTACTTC. Protein product: CATSRDFSYEQYF.

In this sample, this clone turned up a few times. This chain uses TRBV5-4 with TRBJ2-1; D is perhaps TRBD1 (5 bases). Germline CDR1 is SGHNT and CDR2 is YYREEE (reference sequence). This CDR3 has 17 amino acids. With 3 bases removed from V and 0 bases from J, the gap between germline ends came to 16 bases. CDR3 sequence: CASSSPGHASSYNEQFF. As DNA, the CDR3 is TGTGCCAGCAGCTCACCTGGACACGCCAGCTCCTACAATGAGCAGTTCTTC.

V gene TRBV4-3 combines with J gene TRBJ2-3; a weak D match, TRBD1 (5 bases). Trimming removed 0 bases from V and 0 bases from J, with 19 bases in between. Germline-derived CDR1 and CDR2 are LGHNA and YSLEER. The CDR3 sequence is 19 residues long. CDR3 DNA sequence: TGCGCCAGCAGCCAAGATCTCGAAGGGGAAGGGTCTAGCACAGATACGCAGTATTTT. It translates to CASSQDLEGEGSSTDTQYF.

The CDR3 DNA reads as TGTGCCAGCACTCCGGGGCAGCGGGACTCCTACAATGAGCAGTTCTTC. Residues: CASTPGQRDSYNEQFF. The rearrangement links TRBV11-2 to TRBJ2-1; 7 bases match TRBD2. CDR1 is SGHAT and CDR2 is FQNNGV in the germline V gene. The CDR3 consists of 16 residues. V lost 7 bases to trimming and J lost 0 bases; unmatched junction nucleotides: 9.

V usage is TRBV19 and J usage is TRBJ2-1; 11 positions match TRBD2. Germline assignment: CDR1 LNHDA and CDR2 SQIVND (reference sequence). V was pared by 7 bases and J by 7 bases, with 12 bases of the junction left unmatched. This CDR3 has 16 amino acids. This CDR3 reads CASNMELAGERNEQFF. CDR3 in DNA: TGTGCCAGTAATATGGAACTAGCGGGAGAAAGGAATGAGCAGTTCTTC.

This sequence joins TRBV18 and TRBJ1-2, with 11 bases lining up with TRBD1. Germline V gene lookup returns CDR1 KGHSH and CDR2 LQKENI. Losses at the gene ends were 2 bases for V and 5 bases for J; bases not matched to a gene: 4. CDR3 size: 15 residues. CDR3 coding DNA: TGTGCCAGCTCACCAAGGGACAGGGGGTTGTATGGCTACACCTTC. Its protein is CASSPRDRGLYGYTF.

The chain has TRBV6-1 and TRBJ2-1; 9 nucleotides align to TRBD1. CDR1 is MNHNS, CDR2 SASEGT, per germline. The CDR3 is made up of 15 amino acids. With 6 bases clipped from V and 10 bases from J, the junction kept 13 bases outside the gene matches. This CDR3 is CASSPRQGGTGEQFF. The CDR3, as DNA: TGTGCCAGCAGCCCTCGACAGGGGGGAACGGGAGAGCAGTTCTTC.

The rearrangement links TRBV10-1 to TRBJ2-1; 7 nucleotides agree with TRBD2. The germline V gene has CDR1 WNHNN and CDR2 SYGVQD (reference sequence). The CDR3 is 15 residues long. The V segment lost 2 bases and the J segment 4 bases; nucleotides outside the gene matches: 5. For the CDR3, the DNA is TGCGCCAGCAGTGAGGGCGGGAGACTATACAATGAGCAGTTCTTC. Encoded protein: CASSEGGRLYNEQFF.

This sequence joins TRBV11-2 and TRBJ2-1; 8 bases fit TRBD2. CDR1 and CDR2 from the germline V gene are SGHAT and FQNNGV. V was clipped by 0 bases and J by 3 bases; unmatched bases: 10. The CDR3 length is 18 residues. The CDR3 nucleotides are TGTGCCAGCAGCTTAGATAGTGCGGGAGGAGGTTACTACAATGAGCAGTTCTTC. This translates into CASSLDSAGGGYYNEQFF. The variable domain in full, completed from reference TRBV11-2 and TRBJ2-1, reads EAGVAQSPRYKIIEKRQSVAFWCNPISGHATLYWYQQILGQGPKLLIQFQNNGVVDDSQLPKDRFSAERLKGVDSTLKIQPAKLEDSAVYLCASSLDSAGGGYYNEQFFGPGTRLTVL.

CDR3 DNA sequence: TGCGCCAGCAGCCAAGAACAGCCGAACTATGGCTACACCTTC. Translation: CASSQEQPNYGYTF. This chain links TRBV4-3 with TRBJ1-2, with no clear D. The CDR3 has 14 amino acids. Looked up from germline, CDR1 is LGHNA and CDR2 is YSLEER. Trimming removed 0 bases at V and 2 bases at J, with 7 bases between.

The V and J genes are TRBV18 and TRBJ1-2; D gene unclear. Between the trimmed V and J ends, which lost 0 bases and 6 bases, there was a span of 20 bases. The V gene's germline CDR1 is KGHSH and CDR2 LQKENI. This CDR3 contains 17 residues. The CDR3 here is CASSPPKVRRGEHGYTF. The CDR3 nucleotides read TGTGCCAGCTCACCACCTAAGGTCCGCCGGGGAGAACATGGCTACACCTTC.

The rearrangement joins TRBV19 to TRBJ2-1; 7 nucleotides agree with TRBD2. The V gene's germline CDR1 is LNHDA and CDR2 SQIVND (reference sequence). This CDR3 contains 19 residues. V shed 3 bases and J 0 bases; nucleotides not matched to a gene: 14. CDR3 DNA sequence: TGTGCCAGTAGTATTGTAATGTCGGCGGGAGAAGGCTCCTACAATGAGCAGTTCTTC. Protein sequence: CASSIVMSAGEGSYNEQFF.

A few counts support this clone. The chain joins TRBV7-2 to TRBJ2-3; 8 bases are a match to TRBD2. V shed 1 base, J shed 4 bases, and the junction held 13 bases outside the gene matches. Per the germline V gene, CDR1 is SGHTA and CDR2 is FQGNSA. This CDR3 has 18 amino acids. This chain's CDR3 is CASSLGGTSGRFPDTQYF. The CDR3 region has the DNA TGTGCCAGCAGCTTAGGGGGAACTAGCGGCAGGTTTCCAGATACGCAGTATTTT.

In its sample, this clone was seen once. The rearrangement links TRBV7-9 to TRBJ2-1, with TRBD2 as a possible D gene (6 bases). V was clipped by 0 bases and J by 1 base, with 16 bases between them. Germline loops: CDR1 SEHNR, CDR2 FQNEAQ (reference sequence). This CDR3 has 18 amino acids. The CDR3 DNA is TGTGCCAGCAGCTTAGCTCGGGGGATAGGGGCGTCCTACAATGAGCAGTTCTTC. Translation: CASSLARGIGASYNEQFF.

The chain uses TRBV19 and TRBJ1-1; 10 positions agree with TRBD1. The CDR3 sequence is 19 residues long. Germline values: CDR1 LNHDA, CDR2 SQIVND (reference sequence). J lost 6 bases, V lost 8 bases, and 24 bases had no gene match. This chain's CDR3 is CASRGNRRQGAFRRAEAFF. Here the CDR3 DNA reads TGTGCCAGTCGAGGTAACAGGAGACAGGGGGCATTCAGACGCGCTGAAGCTTTCTTT. The variable domain in full, with the rest retrieved from reference TRBV19 and TRBJ1-1, is DGGITQSPKYLFRKEGQNVTLSCEQNLNHDAMYWYRQDPGQGLRLIYYSQIVNDFQKGDIAEGYSVSREKKESFPLTVTSAQKNPTAFYLCASRGNRRQGAFRRAEAFFGQGTRLTVV.

This clone was counted only a few times. The chain recombines TRBV5-1 with TRBJ2-2; 13 nucleotides match TRBD2. J lost 1 base, V lost 3 bases, and 6 bases had no gene match. Germline V CDR1 and CDR2: SGHRS, YFSETQ. The CDR3 is 18 residues long. The CDR3 loop reads CASSSRLAGGQNTGELFF. The CDR3 coding sequence is TGCGCCAGCAGCTCCAGACTAGCGGGAGGTCAGAACACCGGGGAGCTGTTTTTT.

This sequence joins TRBV9 and TRBJ1-1, with TRBD1 matching 8 bases. V dropped 2 bases and J dropped 1; count of bases not matched to a gene: 1. The CDR3 loop spans 14 amino acids. Germline V gives CDR1 SGDLS, CDR2 YYNGEE. CDR3 nucleotides: TGTGCCAGCAGCGTCGGACAGGGGAACACTGAAGCTTTCTTT. Translation gives CASSVGQGNTEAFF.

V is TRBV19 and J is TRBJ2-7; 8 nucleotides align to TRBD2. V trimming: 3 bases; J trimming: 2 bases; junction bases outside the gene matches: 6. The germline V gene encodes CDR1 LNHDA and CDR2 SQIVND (reference sequence). CDR3 length: 15 amino acids. CDR3 loop: CASSMGAGLAYEQYF. The CDR3 nucleotides are TGTGCCAGTAGTATGGGGGCGGGACTAGCCTACGAGCAGTACTTC.

This clone was counted between two and nine times. The chain couples TRBV4-3 to TRBJ2-2; tentatively, D is TRBD1 (5 bases). In germline, CDR1 is LGHNA, CDR2 YSLEER. The CDR3 is 18 residues long. Deletions cut 0 bases from V and 3 bases from J, with 17 bases between. The CDR3 protein is CASSQDPIRGWDTGELFF. The CDR3 nucleotides are TGCGCCAGCAGCCAAGACCCCATTAGGGGTTGGGACACCGGGGAGCTGTTTTTT.

This chain joins TRBV28 and TRBJ2-7; TRBD2 might be the D (6 bases). The CDR3 is made up of 13 amino acids. From germline, CDR1 is MDHEN and CDR2 SYDVKM. Trimming cost V 7 bases and J 2 bases, with 12 bases left between them. The CDR3: CASTAEGPYEQYF. CDR3 DNA sequence: TGTGCCAGCACGGCGGAGGGCCCCTACGAGCAGTACTTC.

The chain links TRBV10-1 to TRBJ2-3; 14 bases align to TRBD2. After removal of 6 bases from V and 2 bases from J, the junction contained 7 bases not matched to a gene. From germline, CDR1 is WNHNN and CDR2 SYGVQD (reference sequence). The CDR3 has 17 amino acids. The CDR3 here is CASSPRTSGGPTDTQYF. CDR3 coding DNA: TGCGCCAGCAGCCCCCGGACTAGCGGGGGGCCCACAGATACGCAGTATTTT.

The chain couples TRBV4-2 to TRBJ1-2, with TRBD1 identical over 8 bases. After removal of 3 bases from V and 7 bases from J, the junction contained 10 bases not matched to a gene. Germline assignment: CDR1 LGHNA and CDR2 YNFKEQ. The CDR3 is made up of 15 amino acids. The CDR3 sequence is CASSQGRTGSGGYTF. In DNA, the CDR3 is TGTGCCAGCAGCCAGGGACGGACAGGGTCGGGTGGCTACACCTTC.

V and J are TRBV28 and TRBJ2-2; 9 nucleotides match TRBD2. The ends lost 10 bases at V and 2 bases at J; junction bases unmatched: 8. This CDR3 has 15 amino acids. Germline CDR1 and CDR2: MDHEN and SYDVKM. DNA for the CDR3: TGTGCCATCAAGAGGCGGGAGGGAAACACCGGGGAGCTGTTTTTT. It yields the protein CAIKRREGNTGELFF.

The rearrangement uses TRBV5-8 and TRBJ2-7; weak D call: TRBD2 (6 bases). The CDR3 spans 15 residues. The V and J ends lost 1 base and 5 bases respectively, with 16 bases between them. Germline-derived CDR1 and CDR2 are SGHTS and YDEGEE. This chain's CDR3 is CASSLYGDWTNEQYF. Written as DNA, the CDR3 is TGTGCCAGCAGCTTGTATGGGGACTGGACTAACGAGCAGTACTTC.

The rearrangement links TRBV10-2 to TRBJ2-4; a weak D match, TRBD2 (5 bases). The CDR3 length is 16 residues. The germline CDR1 and CDR2 sequences are WSHSY and SAAADI. Trimming removed 2 bases from V and 0 bases from J, with 11 bases in between. CDR3 nucleotides: TGCGCCAGCAGTGAGGGACTCGATGAAGCCAAAAACATTCAGTACTTC. Translation gives CASSEGLDEAKNIQYF.